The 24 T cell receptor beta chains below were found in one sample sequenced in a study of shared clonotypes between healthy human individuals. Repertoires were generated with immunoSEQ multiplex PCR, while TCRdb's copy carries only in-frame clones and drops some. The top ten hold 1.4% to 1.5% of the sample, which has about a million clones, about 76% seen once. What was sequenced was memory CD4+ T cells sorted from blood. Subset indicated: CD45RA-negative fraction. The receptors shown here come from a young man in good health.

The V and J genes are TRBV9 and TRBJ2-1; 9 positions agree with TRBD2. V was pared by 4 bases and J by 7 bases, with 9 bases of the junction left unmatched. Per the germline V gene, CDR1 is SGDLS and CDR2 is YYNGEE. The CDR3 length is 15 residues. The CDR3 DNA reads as TGTGCCAGCAGCCCGGGGACTAGCAGTTCGAATGAGCAGTTCTTC. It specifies CASSPGTSSSNEQFF.

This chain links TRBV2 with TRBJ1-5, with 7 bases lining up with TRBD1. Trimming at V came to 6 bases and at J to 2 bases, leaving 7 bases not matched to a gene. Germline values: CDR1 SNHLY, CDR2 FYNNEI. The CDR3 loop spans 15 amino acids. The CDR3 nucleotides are TGTGCCAGCAGAACCCAAGGACAGGGCAATCAGCCCCAGCATTTT. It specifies CASRTQGQGNQPQHF.

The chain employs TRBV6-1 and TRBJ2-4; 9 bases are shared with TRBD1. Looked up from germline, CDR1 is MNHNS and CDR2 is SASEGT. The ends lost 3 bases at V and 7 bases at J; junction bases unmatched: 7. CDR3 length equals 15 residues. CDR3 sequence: CASSDQPGQGNIQYF. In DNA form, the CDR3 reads TGTGCCAGCAGTGACCAACCGGGACAGGGCAACATTCAGTACTTC.

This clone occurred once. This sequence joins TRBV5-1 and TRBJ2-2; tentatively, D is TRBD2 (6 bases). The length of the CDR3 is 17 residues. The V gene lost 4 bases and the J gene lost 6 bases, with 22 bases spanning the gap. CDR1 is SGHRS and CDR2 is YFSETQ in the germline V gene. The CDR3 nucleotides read TGCGCCAGCAGCCCCTACGTGGGGCAGGGAGGTCCCGGGGAGCTGTTTTTT. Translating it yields CASSPYVGQGGPGELFF.

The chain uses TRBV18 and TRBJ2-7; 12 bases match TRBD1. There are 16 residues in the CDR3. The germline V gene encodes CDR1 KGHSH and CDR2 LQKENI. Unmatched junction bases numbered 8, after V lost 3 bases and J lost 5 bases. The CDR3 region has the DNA TGTGCCAGCTCACCCCGCCCGGGACAGGGGGCTCACGAGCAGTACTTC. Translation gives CASSPRPGQGAHEQYF.

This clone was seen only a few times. In DNA, the CDR3 is TGTGCCAGCAGTCTTAGCGGGGCCAACAATGAGCAGTTCTTC. It specifies CASSLSGANNEQFF. This sequence joins TRBV6-5 and TRBJ2-1; 8 positions match TRBD2. This CDR3 is 14 amino acids long. CDR1 MNHEY and CDR2 SVGAGI come from the germline V gene. V was clipped by 5 bases and J by 5 bases; unmatched bases: 5.

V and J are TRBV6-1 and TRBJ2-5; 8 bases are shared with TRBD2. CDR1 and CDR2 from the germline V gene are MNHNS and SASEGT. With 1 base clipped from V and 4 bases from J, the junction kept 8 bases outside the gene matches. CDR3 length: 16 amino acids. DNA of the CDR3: TGTGCCAGCAGTGAAGAGCATGGCGGGAGGACAGAGACCCAGTACTTC. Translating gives CASSEEHGGRTETQYF.

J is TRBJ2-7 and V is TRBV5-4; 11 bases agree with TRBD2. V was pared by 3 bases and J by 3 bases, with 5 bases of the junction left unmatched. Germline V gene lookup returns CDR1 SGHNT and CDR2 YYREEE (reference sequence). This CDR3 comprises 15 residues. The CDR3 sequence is CASSSGLADIYEQYF. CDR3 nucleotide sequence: TGTGCCAGCAGCTCGGGACTAGCGGATATCTACGAGCAGTACTTC. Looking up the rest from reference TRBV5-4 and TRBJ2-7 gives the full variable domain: ETGVTQSPTHLIKTRGQQVTLRCSSQSGHNTVSWYQQALGQGPQFIFQYYREEENGRGNFPPRFSGLQFPNYSSELNVNALELDDSALYLCASSSGLADIYEQYFGPGTRLTVT.

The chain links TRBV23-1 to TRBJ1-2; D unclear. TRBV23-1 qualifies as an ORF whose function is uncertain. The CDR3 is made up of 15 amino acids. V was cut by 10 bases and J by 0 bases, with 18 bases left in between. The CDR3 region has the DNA TGCGCCAAAGAGAGAAGGCGGAAACCTAACTATGGCTACACCTTC. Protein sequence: CAKERRRKPNYGYTF.

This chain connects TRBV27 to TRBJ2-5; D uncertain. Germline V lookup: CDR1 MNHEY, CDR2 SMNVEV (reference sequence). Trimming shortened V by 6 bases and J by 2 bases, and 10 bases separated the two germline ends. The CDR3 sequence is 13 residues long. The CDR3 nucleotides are TGTGCCAGCAGCTCCCTGGGGCAAGAGACCCAGTACTTC. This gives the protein CASSSLGQETQYF.

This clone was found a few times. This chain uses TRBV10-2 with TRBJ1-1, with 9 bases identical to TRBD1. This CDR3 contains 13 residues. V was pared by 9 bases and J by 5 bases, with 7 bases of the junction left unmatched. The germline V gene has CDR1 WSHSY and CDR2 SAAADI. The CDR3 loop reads CASTLDRGTEAFF. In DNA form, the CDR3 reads TGCGCCAGTACGCTGGACAGGGGAACTGAAGCTTTCTTT.

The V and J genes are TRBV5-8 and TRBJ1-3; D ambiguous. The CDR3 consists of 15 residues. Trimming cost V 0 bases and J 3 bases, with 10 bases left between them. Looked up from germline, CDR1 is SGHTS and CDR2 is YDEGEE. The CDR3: CASSLESGFGNTIYF. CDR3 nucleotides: TGTGCCAGCAGCTTGGAATCCGGGTTTGGAAACACCATATATTTT.

The CDR3 sequence is CASSFSKGTSGRFSDTQYF. The CDR3 nucleotides read TGTGCCAGCAGCTTCTCTAAGGGGACTAGCGGGAGGTTCTCAGATACGCAGTATTTT. The chain is built from TRBV7-9 and TRBJ2-3; TRBD2 matches 15 bases. The CDR3 has 19 residues. J lost 4 bases, V lost 3 bases, and 11 bases had no gene match. CDR1 is SEHNR and CDR2 is FQNEAQ in the germline V gene (reference sequence).

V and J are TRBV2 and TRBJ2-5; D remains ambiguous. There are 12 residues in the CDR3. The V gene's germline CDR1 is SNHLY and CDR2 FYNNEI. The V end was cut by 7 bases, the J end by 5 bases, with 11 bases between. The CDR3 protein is CASITFTETQYF. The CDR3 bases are TGTGCCAGCATTACATTTACGGAGACCCAGTACTTC.

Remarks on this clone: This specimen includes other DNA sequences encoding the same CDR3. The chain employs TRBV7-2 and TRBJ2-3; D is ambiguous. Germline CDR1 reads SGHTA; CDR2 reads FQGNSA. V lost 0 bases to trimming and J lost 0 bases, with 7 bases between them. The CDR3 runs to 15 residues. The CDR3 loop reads CASSLAGLSTDTQYF. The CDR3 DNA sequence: TGTGCCAGCAGCTTAGCCGGGCTCAGCACAGATACGCAGTATTTT.

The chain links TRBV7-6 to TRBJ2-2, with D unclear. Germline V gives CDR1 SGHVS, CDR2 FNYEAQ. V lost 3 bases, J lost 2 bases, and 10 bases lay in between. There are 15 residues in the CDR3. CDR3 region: CASSFQSRNTGELFF. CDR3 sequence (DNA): TGTGCCAGCAGCTTTCAGAGTAGAAACACCGGGGAGCTGTTTTTT. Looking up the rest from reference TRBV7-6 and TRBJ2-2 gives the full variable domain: GAGVSQSPRYKVTKRGQDVALRCDPISGHVSLYWYRQALGQGPEFLTYFNYEAQQDKSGLPNDRFSAERPEGSISTLTIQRTEQRDSAMYRCASSFQSRNTGELFFGEGSRLTVL.

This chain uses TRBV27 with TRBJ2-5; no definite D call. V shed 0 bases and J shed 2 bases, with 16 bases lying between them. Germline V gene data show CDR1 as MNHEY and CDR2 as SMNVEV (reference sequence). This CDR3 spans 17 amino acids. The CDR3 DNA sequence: TGTGCCAGCAGTTTATCCCCCCATCCAGGCACACAAGAGACCCAGTACTTC. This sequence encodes CASSLSPHPGTQETQYF.

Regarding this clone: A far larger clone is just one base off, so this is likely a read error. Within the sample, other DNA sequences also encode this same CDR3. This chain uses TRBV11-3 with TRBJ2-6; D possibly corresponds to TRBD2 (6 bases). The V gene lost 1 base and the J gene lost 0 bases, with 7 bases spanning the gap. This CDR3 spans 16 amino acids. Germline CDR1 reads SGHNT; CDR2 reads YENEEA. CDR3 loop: CASSLVGGSGANVLTF. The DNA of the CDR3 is TGTGCCAGCAGCTTAGTCGGGGGCTCTGGGGCCAACGTCCTGACTTTC.

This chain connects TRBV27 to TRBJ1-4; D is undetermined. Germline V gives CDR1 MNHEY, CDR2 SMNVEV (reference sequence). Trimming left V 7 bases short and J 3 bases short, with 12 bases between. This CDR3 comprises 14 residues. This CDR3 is CASTQWGANEKLFF. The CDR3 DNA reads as TGTGCCAGCACCCAATGGGGTGCTAATGAAAAACTGTTTTTT.

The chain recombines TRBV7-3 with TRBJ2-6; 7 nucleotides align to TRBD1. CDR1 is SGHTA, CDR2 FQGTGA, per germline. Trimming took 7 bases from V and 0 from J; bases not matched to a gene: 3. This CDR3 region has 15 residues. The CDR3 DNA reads TGTGCCAGCACTAGGGACAGCTCTGGGGCCAACGTCCTGACTTTC. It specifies CASTRDSSGANVLTF. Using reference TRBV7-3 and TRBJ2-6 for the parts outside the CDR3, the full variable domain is GAGVSQTPSNKVTEKGKYVELRCDPISGHTALYWYRQSLGQGPEFLIYFQGTGAADDSGLPNDRFFAVRPEGSVSTLKIQRTERGDSAVYLCASTRDSSGANVLTFGAGSRLTVL.

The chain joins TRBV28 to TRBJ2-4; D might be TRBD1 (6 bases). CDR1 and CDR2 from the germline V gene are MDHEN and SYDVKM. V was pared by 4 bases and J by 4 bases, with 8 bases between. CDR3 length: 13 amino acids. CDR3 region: CASSSGQKNIQYF. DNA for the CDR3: TGTGCCAGCAGTTCCGGACAGAAAAACATTCAGTACTTC.

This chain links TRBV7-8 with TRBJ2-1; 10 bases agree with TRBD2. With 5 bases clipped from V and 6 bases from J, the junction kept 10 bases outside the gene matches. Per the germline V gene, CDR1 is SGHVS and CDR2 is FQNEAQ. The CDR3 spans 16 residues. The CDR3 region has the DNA TGTGCCAGCAGCCTATTTCCGGGACTAGCGTTCAATGAGCAGTTCTTC. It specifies CASSLFPGLAFNEQFF.

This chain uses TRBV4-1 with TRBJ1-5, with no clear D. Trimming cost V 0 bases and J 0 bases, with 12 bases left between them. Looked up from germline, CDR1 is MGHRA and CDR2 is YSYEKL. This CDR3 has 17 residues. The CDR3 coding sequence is TGCGCCAGCAGCCAAGACCTCGTTGTTTATAGCAATCAGCCCCAGCATTTT. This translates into CASSQDLVVYSNQPQHF.

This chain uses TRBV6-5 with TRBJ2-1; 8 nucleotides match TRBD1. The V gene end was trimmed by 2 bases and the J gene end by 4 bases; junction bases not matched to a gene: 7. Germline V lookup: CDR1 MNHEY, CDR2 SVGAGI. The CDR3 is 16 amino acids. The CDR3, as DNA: TGTGCCAGCAGTTACAGGGCAGGGGGCATGTACAATGAGCAGTTCTTC. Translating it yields CASSYRAGGMYNEQFF.